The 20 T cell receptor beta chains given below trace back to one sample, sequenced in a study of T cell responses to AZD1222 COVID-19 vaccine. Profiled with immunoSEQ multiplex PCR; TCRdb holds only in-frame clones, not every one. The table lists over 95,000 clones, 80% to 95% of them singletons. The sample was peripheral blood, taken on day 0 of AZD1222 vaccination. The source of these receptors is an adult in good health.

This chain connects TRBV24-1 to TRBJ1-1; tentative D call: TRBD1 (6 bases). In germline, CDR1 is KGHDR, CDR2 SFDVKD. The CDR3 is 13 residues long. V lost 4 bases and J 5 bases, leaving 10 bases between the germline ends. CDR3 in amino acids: CATSEPQGTEAFF. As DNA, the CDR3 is TGTGCCACCAGTGAACCACAGGGAACTGAAGCTTTCTTT.

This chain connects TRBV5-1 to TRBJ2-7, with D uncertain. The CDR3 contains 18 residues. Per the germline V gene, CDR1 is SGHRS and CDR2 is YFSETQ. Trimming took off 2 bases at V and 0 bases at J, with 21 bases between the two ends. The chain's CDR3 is CASSFRLRTQESSYEQYF. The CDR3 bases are TGCGCCAGCAGCTTTCGACTTCGGACGCAAGAGAGCTCCTACGAGCAGTACTTC.

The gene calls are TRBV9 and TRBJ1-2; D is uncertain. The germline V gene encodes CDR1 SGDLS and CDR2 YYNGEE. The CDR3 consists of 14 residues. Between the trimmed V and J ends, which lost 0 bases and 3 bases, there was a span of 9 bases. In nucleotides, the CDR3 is TGTGCCAGCAGCGTAGGGGCTGAAGACTATGGCTACACCTTC. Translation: CASSVGAEDYGYTF.

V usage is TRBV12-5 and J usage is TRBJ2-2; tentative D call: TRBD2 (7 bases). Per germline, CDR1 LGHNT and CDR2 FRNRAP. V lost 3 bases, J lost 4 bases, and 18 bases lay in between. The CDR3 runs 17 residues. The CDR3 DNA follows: TGTGCTAGTGGTTTCTCCCGGGGCGGGGGCCTCACCGGGGAGCTGTTTTTT. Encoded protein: CASGFSRGGGLTGELFF.

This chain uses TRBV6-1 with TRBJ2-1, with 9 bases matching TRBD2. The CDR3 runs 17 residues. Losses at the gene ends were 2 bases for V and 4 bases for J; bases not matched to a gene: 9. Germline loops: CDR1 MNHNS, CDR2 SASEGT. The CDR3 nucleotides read TGTGCCAGCAGTGAACAGAAACTAGCGGGTTTTTACAATGAGCAGTTCTTC. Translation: CASSEQKLAGFYNEQFF.

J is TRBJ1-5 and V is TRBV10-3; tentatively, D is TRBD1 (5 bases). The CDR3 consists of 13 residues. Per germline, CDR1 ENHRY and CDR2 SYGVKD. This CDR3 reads CASRLGGYQPQHF. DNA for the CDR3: TGTGCTTCAAGGTTGGGGGGGTATCAGCCCCAGCATTTT.

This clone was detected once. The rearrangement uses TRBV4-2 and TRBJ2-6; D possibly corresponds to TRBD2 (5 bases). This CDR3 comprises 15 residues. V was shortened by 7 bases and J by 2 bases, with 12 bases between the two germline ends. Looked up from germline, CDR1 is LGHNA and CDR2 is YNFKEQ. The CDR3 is CASTYGGTGANVLTF. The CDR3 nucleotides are TGTGCCAGCACTTATGGAGGAACTGGGGCCAACGTCCTGACTTTC.

DNA for the CDR3: TGTGCCAGCAGCCTCGGACCGCAGAACACTGAAGCTTTCTTT. The encoded protein is CASSLGPQNTEAFF. The chain combines TRBV7-3 with TRBJ1-1; D unclear. Trimming shortened V by 5 bases and J by 1 base, and 11 bases separated the two germline ends. Germline values: CDR1 SGHTA, CDR2 FQGTGA. The length of the CDR3 is 14 residues. Using reference TRBV7-3 and TRBJ1-1 for the parts outside the CDR3, the full variable domain is GAGVSQTPSNKVTEKGKYVELRCDPISGHTALYWYRQSLGQGPEFLIYFQGTGAADDSGLPNDRFFAVRPEGSVSTLKIQRTERGDSAVYLCASSLGPQNTEAFFGQGTRLTVV.

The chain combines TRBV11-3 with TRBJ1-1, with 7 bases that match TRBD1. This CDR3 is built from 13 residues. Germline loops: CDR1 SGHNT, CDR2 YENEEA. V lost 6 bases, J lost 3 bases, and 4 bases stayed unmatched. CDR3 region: CASSTTGDTEAFF. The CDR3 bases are TGTGCCAGCAGTACTACAGGGGACACTGAAGCTTTCTTT.

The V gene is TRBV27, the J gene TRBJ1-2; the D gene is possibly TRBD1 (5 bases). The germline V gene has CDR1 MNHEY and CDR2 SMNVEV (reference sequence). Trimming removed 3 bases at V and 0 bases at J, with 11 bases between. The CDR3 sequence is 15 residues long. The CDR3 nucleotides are TGTGCCAGCAGTTTTAAGGGGTTAGCTAACTATGGCTACACCTTC. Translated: CASSFKGLANYGYTF.

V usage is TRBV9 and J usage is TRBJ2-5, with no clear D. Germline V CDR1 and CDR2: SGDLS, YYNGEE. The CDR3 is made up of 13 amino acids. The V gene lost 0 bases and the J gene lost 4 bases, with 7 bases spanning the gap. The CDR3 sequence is CASSVGGRETQYF. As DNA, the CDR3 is TGTGCCAGCAGCGTAGGGGGAAGAGAGACCCAGTACTTC.

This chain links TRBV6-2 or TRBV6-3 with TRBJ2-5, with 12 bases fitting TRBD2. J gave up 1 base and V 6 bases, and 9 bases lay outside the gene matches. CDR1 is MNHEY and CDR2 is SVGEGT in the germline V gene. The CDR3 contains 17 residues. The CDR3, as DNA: TGTGCCAGCAGCGCCGGGGGACTAGCGGGTACCCAAGAGACCCAGTACTTC. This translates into CASSAGGLAGTQETQYF.

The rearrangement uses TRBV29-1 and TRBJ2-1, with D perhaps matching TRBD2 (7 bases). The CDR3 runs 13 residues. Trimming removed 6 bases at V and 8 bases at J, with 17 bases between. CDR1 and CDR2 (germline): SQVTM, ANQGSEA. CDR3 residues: CSVSPGGFDEQFF. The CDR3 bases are TGCAGCGTATCCCCGGGGGGCTTTGATGAGCAGTTCTTC.

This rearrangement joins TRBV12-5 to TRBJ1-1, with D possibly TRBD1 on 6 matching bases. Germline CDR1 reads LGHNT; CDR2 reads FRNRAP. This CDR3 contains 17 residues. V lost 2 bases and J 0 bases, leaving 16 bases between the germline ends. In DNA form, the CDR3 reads TGTGCTAGTGGTTTGACGCTTAAGGACAGATTGAACACTGAAGCTTTCTTT. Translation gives CASGLTLKDRLNTEAFF.

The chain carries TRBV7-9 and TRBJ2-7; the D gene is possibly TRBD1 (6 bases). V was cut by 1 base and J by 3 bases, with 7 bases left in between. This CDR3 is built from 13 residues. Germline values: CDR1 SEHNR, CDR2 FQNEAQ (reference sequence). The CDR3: CASSLGGLYEQYF. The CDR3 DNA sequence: TGTGCCAGCAGCTTAGGGGGGCTCTACGAGCAGTACTTC.

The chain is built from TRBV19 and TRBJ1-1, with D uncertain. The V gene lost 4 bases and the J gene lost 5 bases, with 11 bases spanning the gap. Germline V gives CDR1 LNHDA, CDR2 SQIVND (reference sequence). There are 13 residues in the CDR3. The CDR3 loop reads CASSKGLGTEAFF. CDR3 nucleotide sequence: TGTGCCAGTAGTAAGGGCCTGGGGACTGAAGCTTTCTTT.

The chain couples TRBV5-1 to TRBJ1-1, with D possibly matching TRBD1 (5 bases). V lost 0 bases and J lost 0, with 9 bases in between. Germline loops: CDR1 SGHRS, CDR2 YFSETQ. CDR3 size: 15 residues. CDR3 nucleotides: TGCGCCAGCAGCTTGGCCGGACAAATGAACACTGAAGCTTTCTTT. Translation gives CASSLAGQMNTEAFF.

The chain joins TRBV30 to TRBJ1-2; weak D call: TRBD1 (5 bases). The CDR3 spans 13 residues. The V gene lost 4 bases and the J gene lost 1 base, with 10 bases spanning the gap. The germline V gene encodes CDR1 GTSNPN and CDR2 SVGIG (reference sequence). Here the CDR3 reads CAWTQDHNYGYTF. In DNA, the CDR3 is TGTGCCTGGACACAGGATCATAACTATGGCTACACCTTC.

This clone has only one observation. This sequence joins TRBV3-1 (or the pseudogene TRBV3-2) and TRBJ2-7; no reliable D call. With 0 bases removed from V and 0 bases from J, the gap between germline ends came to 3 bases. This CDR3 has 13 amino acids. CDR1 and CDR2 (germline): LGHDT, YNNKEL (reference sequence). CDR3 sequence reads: CASSQDVSYEQYF. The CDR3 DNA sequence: TGTGCCAGCAGCCAAGACGTCTCCTACGAGCAGTACTTC.

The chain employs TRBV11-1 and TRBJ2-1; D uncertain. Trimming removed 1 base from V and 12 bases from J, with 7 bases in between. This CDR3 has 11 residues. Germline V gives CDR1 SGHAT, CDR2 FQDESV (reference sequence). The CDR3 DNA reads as TGTGCCAGCAGCTTAGACCACGGGCAGTTCTTC. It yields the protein CASSLDHGQFF.